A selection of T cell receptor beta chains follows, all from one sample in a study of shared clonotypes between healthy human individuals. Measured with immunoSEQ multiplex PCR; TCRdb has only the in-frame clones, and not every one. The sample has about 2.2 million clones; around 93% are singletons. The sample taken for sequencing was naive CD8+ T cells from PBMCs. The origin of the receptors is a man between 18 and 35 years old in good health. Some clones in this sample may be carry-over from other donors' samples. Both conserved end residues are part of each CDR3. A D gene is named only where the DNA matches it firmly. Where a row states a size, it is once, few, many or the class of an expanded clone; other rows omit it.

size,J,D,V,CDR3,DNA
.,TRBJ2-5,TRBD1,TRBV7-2,CASSPIDREETQYF,TGTGCCAGCAGCCCGATAGACAGGGAAGAGACCCAGTACTTC
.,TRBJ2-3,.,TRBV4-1,CASSQLDGDTDTQYF,TGCGCCAGCAGCCAACTGGACGGGGACACAGATACGCAGTATTTT
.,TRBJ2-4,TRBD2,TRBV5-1,CASSPWASGRAAWGGIQYF,TGCGCCAGCAGCCCGTGGGCTAGCGGGAGGGCCGCATGGGGAGGCATTCAGTACTTC
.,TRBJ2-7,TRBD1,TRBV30,CAWSVTGASEQYF,TGTGCCTGGAGTGTGACAGGGGCTAGTGAGCAGTACTTC
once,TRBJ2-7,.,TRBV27,CASSFSGAISYEQYF,TGTGCCAGCAGTTTCTCAGGGGCCATTTCCTACGAGCAGTACTTC
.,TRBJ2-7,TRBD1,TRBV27,CASSLGTGGASLDEQYF,TGTGCCAGCAGTTTAGGGACAGGGGGCGCGTCACTAGACGAGCAGTACTTC
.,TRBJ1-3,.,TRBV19,CASHSWGESSGNTIYF,TGTGCCAGTCATAGCTGGGGGGAGAGCTCTGGAAACACCATATATTTT
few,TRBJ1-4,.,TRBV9,CASSAWSRGNEKLFF,TGTGCCAGCAGCGCTTGGAGTAGAGGGAATGAAAAACTGTTTTTT
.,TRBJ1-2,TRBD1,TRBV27,CASSPPSGTGKYGYTF,TGTGCCAGCAGTCCGCCATCCGGGACAGGGAAGTATGGCTACACCTTC
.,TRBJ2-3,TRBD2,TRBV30,CAWSETSGSDTQYF,TGTGCCTGGAGTGAAACTAGCGGGAGTGATACGCAGTATTTT
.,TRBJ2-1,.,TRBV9,CASSVAPGSNEQFF,TGTGCCAGCAGCGTAGCCCCCGGGAGCAATGAGCAGTTCTTC
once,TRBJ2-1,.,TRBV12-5,CASGLVGADHEQFF,TGTGCTAGTGGTTTGGTCGGGGCAGACCACGAGCAGTTCTTC
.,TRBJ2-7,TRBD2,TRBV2,CASNPSGGVYEQYF,TGTGCCAGCAATCCTAGCGGGGGCGTCTACGAGCAGTACTTC
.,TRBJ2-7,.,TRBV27,CASRTEVGEQYF,TGTGCCAGCAGAACCGAGGTAGGCGAGCAGTACTTC
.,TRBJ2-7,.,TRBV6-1,CASSEAPPEAEEGEQYF,TGTGCCAGCAGTGAAGCCCCTCCCGAAGCGGAGGAGGGCGAGCAGTACTTC
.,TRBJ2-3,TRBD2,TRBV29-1,CSVESLSSGRVDTQYF,TGCAGCGTTGAATCACTGTCTAGCGGGAGAGTAGATACGCAGTATTTT
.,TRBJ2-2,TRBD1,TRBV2,CASSLLPGQGAPGELFF,TGTGCCAGCAGTCTCCTACCGGGACAGGGGGCTCCCGGGGAGCTGTTTTTT
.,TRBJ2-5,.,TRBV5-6,CASLGGEETQYF,TGTGCCAGCTTGGGGGGTGAGGAGACCCAGTACTTC
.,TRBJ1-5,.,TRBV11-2,CASSLAAWRPQHF,TGTGCCAGCAGCTTAGCGGCCTGGCGACCCCAGCATTTT
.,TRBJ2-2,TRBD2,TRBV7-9,CASSAVAGVNTGELFF,TGTGCCAGCAGCGCGGTAGCGGGGGTGAACACCGGGGAGCTGTTTTTT
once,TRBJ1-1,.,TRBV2,CASRPDRRGDTEAFF,TGTGCCAGCAGACCCGACAGACGAGGGGACACTGAAGCTTTCTTT
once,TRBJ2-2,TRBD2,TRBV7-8,CASSLVSGLAGTGELFF,TGTGCCAGCAGCTTAGTTTCGGGACTAGCGGGTACCGGGGAGCTGTTTTTT
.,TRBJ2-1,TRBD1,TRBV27,CASSQWDSANEQFF,TGTGCCAGCAGCCAGTGGGACAGTGCCAATGAGCAGTTCTTC
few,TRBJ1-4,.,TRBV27,CASSLRQRNEKLFF,TGTGCCAGCAGTTTACGGCAGCGCAATGAAAAACTGTTTTTT
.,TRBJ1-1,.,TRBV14,CASSSGPGANTEAFF,TGTGCCAGCAGCTCCGGCCCAGGGGCGAACACTGAAGCTTTCTTT
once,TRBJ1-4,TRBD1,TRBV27,CASKLRDRGIATNEKLFF,TGTGCCAGCAAACTCCGGGACAGGGGAATTGCAACTAATGAAAAACTGTTTTTT
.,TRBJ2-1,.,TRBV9,CASSSMDSNNEQFF,TGTGCCAGCAGCTCCATGGACAGCAACAATGAGCAGTTCTTC
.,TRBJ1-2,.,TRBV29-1,CSGYRDGYTF,TGCAGCGGCTACAGGGATGGCTACACCTTC
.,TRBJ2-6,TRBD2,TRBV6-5,CASSPREGGIVLTF,TGTGCCAGCAGTCCACGGGAGGGGGGAATCGTCCTGACTTTC
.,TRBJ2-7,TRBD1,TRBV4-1,CASSQVGQGSYEQYF,TGCGCCAGCAGCCAAGTGGGACAGGGTTCGTACGAGCAGTACTTC
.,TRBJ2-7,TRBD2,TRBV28,CASSWGGTYEQYF,TGTGCCAGCAGTTGGGGGGGAACCTACGAGCAGTACTTC
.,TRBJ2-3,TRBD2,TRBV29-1,CSAERGTTQYF,TGCAGCGCCGAGCGGGGCACAACGCAGTATTTT
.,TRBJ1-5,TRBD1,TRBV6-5,CASSYDRGFDQPQHF,TGTGCCAGCAGTTACGACAGGGGCTTCGATCAGCCCCAGCATTTT
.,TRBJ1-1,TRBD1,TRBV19,CASSIERTGGTEAFF,TGTGCCAGTAGTATAGAACGGACAGGGGGCACTGAAGCTTTCTTT
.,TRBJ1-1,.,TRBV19,CASSIKNGKIEAFF,TGTGCCAGTAGTATCAAGAACGGGAAAATTGAAGCTTTCTTT
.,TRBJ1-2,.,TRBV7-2,CASSSRRDTRSYTF,TGTGCCAGCAGCAGCCGCCGGGACACTAGGAGCTACACCTTC
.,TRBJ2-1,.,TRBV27,CASNPLVSTVYNEQFF,TGTGCCAGCAACCCTCTAGTATCCACAGTCTACAATGAGCAGTTCTTC
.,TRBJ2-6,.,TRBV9,CASSVGVLSGANVLTF,TGTGCCAGCAGCGTAGGGGTCCTCTCTGGGGCCAACGTCCTGACTTTC
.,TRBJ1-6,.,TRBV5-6,CASSLEGSPLHF,TGTGCCAGCAGCTTGGAGGGGTCACCCCTCCACTTT
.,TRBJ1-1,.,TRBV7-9,CASSQANTEAFF,TGTGCCAGCAGCCAAGCGAACACTGAAGCTTTCTTT
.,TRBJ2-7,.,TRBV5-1,CASSLADRVGLSEQYF,TGCGCCAGCAGCTTGGCAGACCGGGTTGGGTTGTCCGAGCAGTACTTC
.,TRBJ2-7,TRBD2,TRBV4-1,CASSQGFGGGSYEQYF,TGCGCCAGCAGCCAAGGGTTCGGCGGGGGGTCCTACGAGCAGTACTTC